The 10 T cell receptor beta chains reported below all come from one sample, sequenced in a study of beta chain features in type 1 diabetes. Expressed TCRB transcripts were sequenced, since all the RNA that had been isolated was reverse transcribed. Method: immunoSEQ multiplex PCR; TCRdb's copy keeps in-frame clones and lacks some. The sample lists hundreds of thousands of clones, 17% occurring once. Sequencing was carried out using naive CD4+ T cells from blood. These receptors were taken from a woman under 30 in good health.

As concerns this clone: The sample has other DNA sequences that encode this CDR3 too. This chain links TRBV19 with TRBJ2-1; unclear D gene. V lost 1 base, J lost 4 bases, and 5 bases lay in between. CDR1 is LNHDA, CDR2 SQIVND, per germline (reference sequence). This CDR3 region has 13 residues. The DNA for the CDR3 is TGTGCCAGTAGTATAGCGAATTACAATGAGCAGTTCTTC. It codes for CASSIANYNEQFF.

The V gene is TRBV7-9, the J gene TRBJ2-6; no firm D call. CDR3 size: 13 residues. Trimming shortened V by 10 bases and J by 5 bases, and 12 bases separated the two germline ends. CDR1 is SEHNR, CDR2 FQNEAQ, per germline (reference sequence). CDR3 sequence reads: CATTGSRANVLTF. CDR3 sequence (DNA): TGTGCCACCACCGGATCGAGGGCCAACGTCCTGACTTTC. Drawing the rest from reference TRBV7-9 and TRBJ2-6, the complete variable domain is DTGVSQNPRHKITKRGQNVTFRCDPISEHNRLYWYRQTLGQGPEFLTYFQNEAQLEKSRLLSDRFSAERPKGSFSTLEIQRTEQGDSAMYLCATTGSRANVLTFGAGSRLTVL.

This clone was counted only a few times. The gene calls are TRBV5-4 and TRBJ2-1; no definite D call. V was clipped by 4 bases and J by 0 bases, with 11 bases between them. There are 15 residues in the CDR3. The germline V gene has CDR1 SGHNT and CDR2 YYREEE (reference sequence). The DNA for the CDR3 is TGTGCCAGCAGCCCTGCAGGAGACTCCTACAATGAGCAGTTCTTC. This codes for CASSPAGDSYNEQFF.

This clone came up a few times. The V call is TRBV7-9, the J call TRBJ1-2; 8 bases map to TRBD1. Germline-derived CDR1 and CDR2 are SEHNR and FQNEAQ (reference sequence). The CDR3 is made up of 15 amino acids. V gave up 5 bases and J gave up 9 bases; unmatched junction bases: 14. CDR3 protein: CASSPQGGRFESYTF. Written as DNA, the CDR3 is TGTGCCAGCAGCCCACAGGGGGGGAGGTTTGAAAGCTACACCTTC.

This clone was recorded a few times. The chain recombines TRBV5-1 with TRBJ2-1; the match to TRBD1 covers 7 bases. The CDR3 has 15 amino acids. CDR1 and CDR2 from the germline V gene are SGHRS and YFSETQ. V lost 5 bases and J lost 5; bases outside the gene matches: 10. The chain's CDR3 is CASRIPGQIHNEQFF. CDR3 sequence (DNA): TGCGCCAGCAGGATTCCGGGACAGATTCACAATGAGCAGTTCTTC. Complete variable domain (other parts from reference TRBV5-1 and TRBJ2-1): KAGVTQTPRYLIKTRGQQVTLSCSPISGHRSVSWYQQTPGQGLQFLFEYFSETQRNKGNFPGRFSGRQFSNSRSEMNVSTLELGDSALYLCASRIPGQIHNEQFFGPGTRLTVL.

The chain carries TRBV19 and TRBJ1-5, with 8 positions matching TRBD1. Germline loops: CDR1 LNHDA, CDR2 SQIVND (reference sequence). The CDR3 spans 16 residues. Germline trimming cut 4 bases from V and 1 base from J; bases unmatched to any gene: 6. The CDR3 bases are TGTGCCAGTAGTAAAAACAGGGGGTCGAGCAATCAGCCCCAGCATTTT. It specifies CASSKNRGSSNQPQHF.

This clone was counted between two and nine times. The chain joins TRBV18 to TRBJ1-4; D is unclear. V lost 1 base to trimming and J lost 3 bases, with 6 bases between them. This CDR3 is 14 amino acids long. The germline CDR1 and CDR2 sequences are KGHSH and LQKENI. The CDR3 spells CASSPLSANEKLFF. In DNA, the CDR3 is TGTGCCAGCTCACCACTGTCGGCTAATGAAAAACTGTTTTTT.

This clone appeared a few times. The chain employs TRBV4-1 and TRBJ2-6; D tentatively reads TRBD1 or TRBD2 (6 bases each). This CDR3 region has 21 residues. Germline-derived CDR1 and CDR2 are MGHRA and YSYEKL. Trimming removed 1 base from V and 0 bases from J, with 22 bases in between. The CDR3 bases are TGCGCCAGCAGCCAAGTAGGGGGGATACGGCTTCCTAGCTCTGGGGCCAACGTCCTGACTTTC. Translating it yields CASSQVGGIRLPSSGANVLTF.

Comment on this clone: Other nucleotide sequences from this sample produce the same CDR3. V and J are TRBV7-2 and TRBJ2-5; D gene ambiguous. Germline CDR1 reads SGHTA; CDR2 reads FQGNSA. This CDR3 region has 12 residues. The V and J ends lost 1 base and 3 bases respectively, with 3 bases between them. The CDR3 nucleotides are TGTGCCAGCAGCTTAGGGGAAGAGACCCAGTACTTC. It yields the protein CASSLGEETQYF.

The chain carries TRBV11-2 and TRBJ2-3; no firm D call. The CDR3 sequence is 12 residues long. Deletions cut 5 bases from V and 6 bases from J, with 9 bases between. Germline V gene sequence: CDR1 SGHAT, CDR2 FQNNGV. The CDR3 nucleotides read TGTGCCAGCAGCCATCACATCGATACGCAGTATTTT. Translated: CASSHHIDTQYF.